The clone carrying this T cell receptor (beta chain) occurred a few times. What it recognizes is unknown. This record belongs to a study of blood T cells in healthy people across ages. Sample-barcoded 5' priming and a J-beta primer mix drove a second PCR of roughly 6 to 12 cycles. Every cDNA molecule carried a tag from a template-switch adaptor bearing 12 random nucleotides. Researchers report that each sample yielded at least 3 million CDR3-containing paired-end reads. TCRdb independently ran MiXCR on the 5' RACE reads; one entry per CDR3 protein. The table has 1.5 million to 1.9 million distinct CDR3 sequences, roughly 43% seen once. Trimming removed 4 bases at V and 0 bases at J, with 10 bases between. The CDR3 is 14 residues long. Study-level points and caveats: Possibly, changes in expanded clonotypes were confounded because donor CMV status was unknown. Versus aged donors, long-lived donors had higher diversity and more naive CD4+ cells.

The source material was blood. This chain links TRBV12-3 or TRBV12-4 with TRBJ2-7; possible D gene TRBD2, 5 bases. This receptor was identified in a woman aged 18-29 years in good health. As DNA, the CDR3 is TGTGCCAGCAGTTCGAACCGGGGCTCCTACGAGCAGTACTTC. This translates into CASSSNRGSYEQYF.